The sample holds a few counts of the clone carrying this TCR beta chain. V was cut by 2 bases and J by 5 bases, with 6 bases left in between. CDR3 length: 11 residues. Germline-derived CDR1 and CDR2 are SQVTM and ANQGSEA. Regarding time point: pre-treatment baseline. These data are taken from a study of blood T cell dynamics during melanoma immunotherapy. TCRdb's table, derived via immunoSEQ multiplex PCR, lists solely in-frame clones and lacks some. Of 9,500 to 10,000 clones listed, about 86% are singletons. The V call is TRBV29-1, the J call TRBJ1-1; D ambiguous. The material was blood, obtained from a patient treated with checkpoint blockade. The source of this sequence is a human donor with melanoma. The CDR3 here is CSVEWSTEAFF. CDR3 in DNA: TGCAGCGTTGAATGGTCGACTGAAGCTTTCTTT.